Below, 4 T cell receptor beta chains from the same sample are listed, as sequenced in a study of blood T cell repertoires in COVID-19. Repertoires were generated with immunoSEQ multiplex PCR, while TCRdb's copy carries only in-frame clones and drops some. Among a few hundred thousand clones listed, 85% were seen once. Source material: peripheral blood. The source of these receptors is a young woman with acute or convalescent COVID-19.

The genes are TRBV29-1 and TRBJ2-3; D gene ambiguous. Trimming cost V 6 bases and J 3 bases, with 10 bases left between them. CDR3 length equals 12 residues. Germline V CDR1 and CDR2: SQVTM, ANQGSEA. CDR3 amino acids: CSVASLTDTQYF. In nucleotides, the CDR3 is TGCAGCGTGGCTAGTTTAACAGATACGCAGTATTTT.

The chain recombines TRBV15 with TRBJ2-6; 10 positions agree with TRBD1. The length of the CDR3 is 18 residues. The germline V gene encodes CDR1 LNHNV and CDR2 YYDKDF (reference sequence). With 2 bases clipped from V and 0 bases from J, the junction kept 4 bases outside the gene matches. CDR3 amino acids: CATSRRTGGISGANVLTF. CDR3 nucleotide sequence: TGTGCCACCAGCAGACGGACAGGGGGGATCTCTGGGGCCAACGTCCTGACTTTC.

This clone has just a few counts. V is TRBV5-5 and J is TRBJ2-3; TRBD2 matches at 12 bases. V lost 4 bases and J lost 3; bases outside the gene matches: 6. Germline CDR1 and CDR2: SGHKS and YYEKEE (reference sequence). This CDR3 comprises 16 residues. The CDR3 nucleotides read TGTGCCAGCAGCCCGGGGGGACTAGCGGGTACAGATACGCAGTATTTT. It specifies CASSPGGLAGTDTQYF.

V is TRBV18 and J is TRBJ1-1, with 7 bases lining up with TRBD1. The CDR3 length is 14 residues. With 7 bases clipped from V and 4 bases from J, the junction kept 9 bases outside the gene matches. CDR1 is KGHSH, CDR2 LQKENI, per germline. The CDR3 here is CASLENQGGTEAFF. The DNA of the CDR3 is TGTGCCAGCTTAGAGAACCAGGGGGGCACTGAAGCTTTCTTT.